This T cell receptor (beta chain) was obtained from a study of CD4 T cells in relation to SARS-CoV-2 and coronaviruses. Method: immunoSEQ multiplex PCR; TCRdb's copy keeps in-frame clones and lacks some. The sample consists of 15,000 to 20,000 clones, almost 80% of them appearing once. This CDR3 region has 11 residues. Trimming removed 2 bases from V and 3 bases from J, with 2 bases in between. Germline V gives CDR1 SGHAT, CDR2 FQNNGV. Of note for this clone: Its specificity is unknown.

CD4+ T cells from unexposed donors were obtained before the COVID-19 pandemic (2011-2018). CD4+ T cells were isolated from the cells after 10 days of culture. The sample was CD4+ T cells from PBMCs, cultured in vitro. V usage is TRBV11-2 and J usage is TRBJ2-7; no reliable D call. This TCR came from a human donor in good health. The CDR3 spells CASSLYYEQYF. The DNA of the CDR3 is TGTGCCAGCAGCTTATACTACGAGCAGTACTTC.